This TCR beta chain is drawn from a study of T cell responses to AZD1222 COVID-19 vaccine. Some clones are missing from TCRdb's copy, which holds only in-frame ones; the method was immunoSEQ multiplex PCR. The sample yields tens of thousands of clones, around 80% seen once. About this clone itself: A junction boundary mismatches the germline segment, possibly from a read error.

CDR3 length: 14 amino acids. Germline CDR1 is KGHSH and CDR2 is LQKENI. This chain joins TRBV18 and TRBJ1-4; the D is unclear. The receptor's source is an adult in good health. This sample comprised peripheral blood, obtained on day 0 of AZD1222 vaccination. The CDR3 sequence is CASTPHPTNEKLFF. CDR3 DNA: TGTGCCAGCACACCACACCCAACTAATGAAAAACTGTTTTTT.